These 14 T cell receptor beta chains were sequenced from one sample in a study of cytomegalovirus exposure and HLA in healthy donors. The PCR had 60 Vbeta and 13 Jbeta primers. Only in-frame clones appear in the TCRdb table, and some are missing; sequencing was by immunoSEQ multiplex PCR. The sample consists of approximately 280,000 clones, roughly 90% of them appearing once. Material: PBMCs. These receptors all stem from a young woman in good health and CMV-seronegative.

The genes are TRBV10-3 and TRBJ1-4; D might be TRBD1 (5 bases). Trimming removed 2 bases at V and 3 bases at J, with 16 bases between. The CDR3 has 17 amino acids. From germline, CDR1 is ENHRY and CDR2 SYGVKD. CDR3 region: CAISEGHIAVANEKLFF. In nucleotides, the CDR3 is TGTGCCATCAGTGAGGGACACATCGCTGTGGCTAATGAAAAACTGTTTTTT.

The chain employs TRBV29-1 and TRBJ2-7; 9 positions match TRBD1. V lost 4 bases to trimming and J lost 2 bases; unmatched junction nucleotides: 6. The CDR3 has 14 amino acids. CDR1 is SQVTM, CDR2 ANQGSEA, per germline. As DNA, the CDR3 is TGCAGCGTTGGGTCGACAGGGGGAACCTACGAGCAGTACTTC. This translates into CSVGSTGGTYEQYF.

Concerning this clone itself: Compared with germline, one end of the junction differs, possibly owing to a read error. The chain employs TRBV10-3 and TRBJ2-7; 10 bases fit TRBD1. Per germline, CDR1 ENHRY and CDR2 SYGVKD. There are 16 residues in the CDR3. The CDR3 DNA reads TGTGCCAGCAGTTACTCGTTGGGACAGGGGATCTACGAGCAGTACTTC. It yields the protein CASSYSLGQGIYEQYF.

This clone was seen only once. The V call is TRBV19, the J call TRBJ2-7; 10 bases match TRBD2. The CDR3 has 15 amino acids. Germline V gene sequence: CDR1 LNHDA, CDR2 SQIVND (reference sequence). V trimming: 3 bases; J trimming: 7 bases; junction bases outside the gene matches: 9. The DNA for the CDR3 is TGTGCCAGTAGTATTTCCAGCGGGGGGGCCCAGGAGCAGTACTTC. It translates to CASSISSGGAQEQYF. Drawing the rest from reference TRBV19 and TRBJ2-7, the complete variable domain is DGGITQSPKYLFRKEGQNVTLSCEQNLNHDAMYWYRQDPGQGLRLIYYSQIVNDFQKGDIAEGYSVSREKKESFPLTVTSAQKNPTAFYLCASSISSGGAQEQYFGPGTRLTVT.

CDR3: CASSESGLAGDETQYF. For the CDR3, the DNA is TGCGCCAGCAGTGAGTCGGGACTAGCGGGGGATGAGACCCAGTACTTC. This chain links TRBV10-1 with TRBJ2-5, with 14 bases lining up with TRBD2. V lost 0 bases, J lost 5 bases, and 2 bases stayed unmatched. The germline gives CDR1 WNHNN, CDR2 SYGVQD (reference sequence). The CDR3 totals 16 residues.

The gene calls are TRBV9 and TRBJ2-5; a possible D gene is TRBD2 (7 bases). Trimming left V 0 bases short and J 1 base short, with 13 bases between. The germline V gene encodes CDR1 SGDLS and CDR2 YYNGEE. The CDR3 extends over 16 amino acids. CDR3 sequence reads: CASSVGGGGLQETQYF. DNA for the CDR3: TGTGCCAGCAGCGTAGGTGGCGGGGGCCTCCAAGAGACCCAGTACTTC.

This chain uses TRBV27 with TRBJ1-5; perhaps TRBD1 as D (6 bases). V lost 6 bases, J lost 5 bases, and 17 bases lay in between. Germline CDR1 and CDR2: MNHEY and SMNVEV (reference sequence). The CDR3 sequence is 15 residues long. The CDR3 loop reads CASSSVAGEYQPQHF. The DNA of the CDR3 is TGTGCCAGCAGCTCGGTTGCAGGGGAATATCAGCCCCAGCATTTT.

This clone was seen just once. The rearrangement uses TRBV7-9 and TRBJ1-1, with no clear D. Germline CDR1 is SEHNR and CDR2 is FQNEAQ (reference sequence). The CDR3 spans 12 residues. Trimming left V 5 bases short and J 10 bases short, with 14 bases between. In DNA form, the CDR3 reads TGTGCCAGCAGCCCTGGGGAGCCGCGAGCTTTCTTT. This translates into CASSPGEPRAFF.

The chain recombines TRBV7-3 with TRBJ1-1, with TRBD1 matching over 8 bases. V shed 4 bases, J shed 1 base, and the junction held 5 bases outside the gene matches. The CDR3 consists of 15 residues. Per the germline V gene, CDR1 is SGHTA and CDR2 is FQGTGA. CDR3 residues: CASSSQGAGNTEAFF. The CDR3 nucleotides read TGTGCCAGCAGCTCTCAGGGGGCTGGGAACACTGAAGCTTTCTTT.

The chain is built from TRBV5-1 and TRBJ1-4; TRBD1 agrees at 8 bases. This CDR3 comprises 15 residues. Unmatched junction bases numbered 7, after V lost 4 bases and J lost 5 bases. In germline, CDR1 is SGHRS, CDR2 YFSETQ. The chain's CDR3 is CASSLRQGTNEKLFF. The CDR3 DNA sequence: TGCGCCAGCAGCCTACGACAGGGGACAAATGAAAAACTGTTTTTT.

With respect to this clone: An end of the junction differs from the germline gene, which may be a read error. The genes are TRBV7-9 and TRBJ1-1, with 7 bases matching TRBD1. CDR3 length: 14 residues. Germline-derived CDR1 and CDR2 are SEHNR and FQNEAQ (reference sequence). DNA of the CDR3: TGTTCCAGCAGCTCATCAGGGGGAGTCACTGAAGCTTTCTTT. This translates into CSSSSSGGVTEAFF.

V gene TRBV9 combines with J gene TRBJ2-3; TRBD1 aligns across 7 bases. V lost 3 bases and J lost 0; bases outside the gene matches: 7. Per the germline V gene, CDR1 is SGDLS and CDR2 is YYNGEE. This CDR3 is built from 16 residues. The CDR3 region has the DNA TGTGCCAGCAGCGCCCTCAGGACAGGAAGCACAGATACGCAGTATTTT. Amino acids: CASSALRTGSTDTQYF.

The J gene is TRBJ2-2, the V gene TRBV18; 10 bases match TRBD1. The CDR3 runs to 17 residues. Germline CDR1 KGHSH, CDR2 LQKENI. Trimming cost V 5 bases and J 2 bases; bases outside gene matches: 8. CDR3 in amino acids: CASSALTGGRNTGELFF. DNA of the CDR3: TGTGCCAGCTCAGCCCTGACAGGGGGCCGAAACACCGGGGAGCTGTTTTTT.

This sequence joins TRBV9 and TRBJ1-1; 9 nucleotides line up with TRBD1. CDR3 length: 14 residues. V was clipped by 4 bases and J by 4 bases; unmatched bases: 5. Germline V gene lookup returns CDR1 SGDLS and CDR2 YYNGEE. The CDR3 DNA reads TGTGCCAGCAGCCCGTCGACAGGGGGCACTGAAGCTTTCTTT. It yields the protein CASSPSTGGTEAFF.